Presented here are 14 T cell receptor beta chains from one specimen sequenced in a study of shared clonotypes between healthy human individuals. Libraries were prepared by immunoSEQ multiplex PCR; TCRdb keeps only in-frame clonotypes and omits some of them. The profile shows fewer than 500,000 clones, about 79% of them singletons. The sequencing sample was made of PBMCs. Source of these receptors: a woman in her thirties or forties in good health. Some clones in this sample may be carry-over from other donors' samples.

The chain couples TRBV4-2 to TRBJ2-3, with D possibly matching TRBD1 (6 bases). Germline loops: CDR1 LGHNA, CDR2 YNFKEQ. There are 16 residues in the CDR3. The ends were cut back, 1 base at V and 2 bases at J, with 13 bases in the middle. The CDR3 loop reads CASSQGGQLITDTQYF. DNA for the CDR3: TGTGCCAGCAGCCAAGGAGGACAGCTAATCACAGATACGCAGTATTTT.

About this clone itself: This sample includes further DNA sequences coding for the same CDR3. The chain employs TRBV29-1 and TRBJ1-1; D unresolved. Germline values: CDR1 SQVTM, CDR2 ANQGSEA. CDR3 length: 11 residues. V was shortened by 1 base and J by 10 bases, with 10 bases between the two germline ends. Here the CDR3 reads CSVEATGRAFF. For the CDR3, the DNA is TGCAGCGTTGAAGCTACGGGGAGAGCTTTCTTT.

This clone occurred once. V gene TRBV15 combines with J gene TRBJ2-3; 7 bases fit TRBD2. The CDR3 totals 16 residues. The junction had 7 bases not matched to a gene; V was cut back by 4 bases and J by 0 bases. Germline V gene data show CDR1 as LNHNV and CDR2 as YYDKDF (reference sequence). The CDR3 region has the DNA TGTGCCACCAGCATGGCTAGCGGCCCTAGCACAGATACGCAGTATTTT. Translated, it gives CATSMASGPSTDTQYF.

This chain connects TRBV7-8 to TRBJ2-5; 8 bases agree with TRBD1. Germline-derived CDR1 and CDR2 are SGHVS and FQNEAQ. This CDR3 has 15 amino acids. V was pared by 4 bases and J by 4 bases, with 8 bases of the junction left unmatched. The CDR3 sequence is CASSSGAGGSETQYF. The DNA of the CDR3 is TGTGCCAGCAGCTCGGGGGCAGGGGGCTCAGAGACCCAGTACTTC. The variable domain in full, completed from reference TRBV7-8 and TRBJ2-5, reads GAGVSQSPRYKVAKRGQDVALRCDPISGHVSLFWYQQALGQGPEFLTYFQNEAQLDKSGLPSDRFFAERPEGSVSTLKIQRTQQEDSAVYLCASSSGAGGSETQYFGPGTRLLVL.

V gene TRBV30 combines with J gene TRBJ1-1, with a weak D call TRBD1 (6 bases). CDR3 length: 14 amino acids. The germline CDR1 and CDR2 sequences are GTSNPN and SVGIG (reference sequence). Deletions cut 4 bases from V and 0 bases from J, with 12 bases between. The CDR3 is CAWTKGHLNTEAFF. The CDR3 DNA is TGTGCCTGGACAAAGGGACACCTGAACACTGAAGCTTTCTTT.

A word on this clone: Other DNA sequences in this specimen translate into the identical CDR3. The CDR3 sequence is CSVSGTGAETQYF. CDR3 coding DNA: TGCAGCGTTTCTGGGACAGGGGCGGAGACCCAGTACTTC. The chain carries TRBV29-1 and TRBJ2-5, with 10 positions matching TRBD1. Trimming cost V 5 bases and J 5 bases; bases outside gene matches: 5. Per germline, CDR1 SQVTM and CDR2 ANQGSEA. The CDR3 length is 13 residues.

This clone was seen a few times. With a far larger clone one base away, a read error is the likely cause. The chain is built from TRBV30 and TRBJ1-3; no reliable D call. CDR3 length: 13 residues. Germline CDR1 reads GTSNPN; CDR2 reads SVGIG (reference sequence). With 6 bases removed from V and 1 base from J, the gap between germline ends came to 10 bases. CDR3 region: CACHRCSGNTIYF. CDR3 nucleotide sequence: TGTGCCTGCCACCGCTGTTCTGGAAACACCATATATTTT.

This rearrangement joins TRBV4-1 to TRBJ2-7; 7 positions agree with TRBD1. This CDR3 is 15 amino acids long. CDR1 is MGHRA, CDR2 YSYEKL, per germline. Germline trimming cut 6 bases from V and 3 bases from J; bases unmatched to any gene: 11. CDR3 in DNA: TGCGCCAGCAGGCAAATCGGACAGGAGCGCTACGAGCAGTACTTC. This translates into CASRQIGQERYEQYF.

The chain links TRBV27 to TRBJ2-1, with 9 bases matching TRBD1. CDR3 size: 15 residues. Looked up from germline, CDR1 is MNHEY and CDR2 is SMNVEV (reference sequence). J gave up 7 bases and V 3 bases, and 7 bases lay outside the gene matches. CDR3 nucleotides: TGTGCCAGCAGTTTCCCCGGGACAGGGCGAAATGAGCAGTTCTTC. Translated: CASSFPGTGRNEQFF.

This chain uses TRBV28 with TRBJ1-2; D uncertain. CDR1 MDHEN and CDR2 SYDVKM come from the germline V gene. The CDR3 runs 12 residues. Trimming cost V 3 bases and J 6 bases, with 8 bases left between them. In DNA, the CDR3 is TGTGCCAGCAGTTTGATAGGGAATGGCTACACCTTC. As protein: CASSLIGNGYTF.

The chain combines TRBV28 with TRBJ2-2, with 12 bases lining up with TRBD2. Trimming removed 5 bases from V and 6 bases from J; junction bases left unmatched: 4. Germline-derived CDR1 and CDR2 are MDHEN and SYDVKM. There are 15 residues in the CDR3. This CDR3 reads CASSLRLAGAGELFF. The CDR3 DNA follows: TGTGCCAGCAGTCTTAGACTAGCGGGAGCCGGGGAGCTGTTTTTT.

The chain couples TRBV29-1 to TRBJ2-2, with a possible D match to TRBD2 (6 bases). The CDR3 is 13 residues long. The V and J ends lost 4 bases and 5 bases respectively, with 11 bases between them. The germline V gene encodes CDR1 SQVTM and CDR2 ANQGSEA. The CDR3 region has the DNA TGCAGCGTTGTTCGAGGAGGGACCGGGGAGCTGTTTTTT. Its protein product is CSVVRGGTGELFF.

This clone was detected only once. This chain joins TRBV11-3 and TRBJ2-1; 8 nucleotides align to TRBD2. The CDR3 runs to 14 residues. From germline, CDR1 is SGHNT and CDR2 YENEEA. With 5 bases clipped from V and 4 bases from J, the junction kept 4 bases outside the gene matches. The CDR3: CASSQGLAYNEQFF. The DNA for the CDR3 is TGTGCCAGCAGCCAAGGACTAGCATACAATGAGCAGTTCTTC.

CDR3 in amino acids: CASIGLAGNEQFF. DNA of the CDR3: TGTGCCAGCATCGGACTAGCGGGCAATGAGCAGTTCTTC. This sequence joins TRBV19 and TRBJ2-1; TRBD2 agrees at 11 bases. Germline lookup yields CDR1 LNHDA and CDR2 SQIVND (reference sequence). Trimming cost V 9 bases and J 6 bases; bases outside gene matches: 4. There are 13 residues in the CDR3.